This T cell receptor (beta chain) was identified in a study of T-cell reconstitution after alpha-beta-depleted transplantation in children (dated by TCRdb to 2016 to 2017). General notes on the study: Using TCR repertoire profiling, the study quantitatively followed how T-cell immune reconstitution unfolded in children after TCRalphabeta/CD19-depleted allogeneic hematopoietic cell transplantation.

Library method: PCR. The sequencer was an Illumina HiSeq 2500. TCR library preparation used molecular barcoding, with unique molecular identifiers applied to normalize quantification of the TCRbeta repertoire. TCRdb cleaned the public reads at Q25 with fastp, built clones with MiXCR and kept in-frame beta chains. Each entry merges the rows of one CDR3 protein and shows their most common DNA and genes. The sample yields about 610,000 distinct CDR3 sequences; over 9.5% were counted once. The ten largest clonotypes hold roughly 4% of the sample. Inclusive of the bounding cysteine and phenylalanine, the CDR3 is 15 residues long. Kept here is only the CDR3 DNA, which spans 45 bases and is read in frame from base 1. CDR1 and CDR2, per the germline V gene (reference sequence), are SGHAT and FQDESV. Compared with germline, V lacks 2 bases and J lacks 2 bases; bases without a gene match: 5. This clonotype was seen more than once but under ten times. Its antigen target is currently unknown. No quality values exist for individual bases; no much larger clone is one base distant.

Sequences were derived from PBMCs from the stem cell graft donor, sampled from the stem cell graft. The receptor chain draws on TRBV11-1 and TRBJ2-7, with TRBD2 matching 8 junction bases. The source of this sequence is a human donor who donated a stem cell graft to a child with acute myeloid leukemia. In nucleotide form, the sequence is TGTGCCAGCAGCTTACTTGCTAGCGGGCCCTACGAGCAGTACTTC. It translates as CASSLLASGPYEQYF.